This TCR beta chain was observed in a study of cytomegalovirus exposure and HLA in healthy donors (dated by TCRdb to about 2017). With respect to the entire study: An earlier analysis of 550 to 700 of the donors reported more than 250 Gb of sequence data and approximately 110 million unique TCR beta sequences from some 180 million T cells. Across under 500 genotyped donors of the cohort, an average of about 240,000 unique TCR beta nucleotide sequences per donor were sequenced, and roughly 18% of those sequences were non-productive. An earlier analysis of some 500 of the donors applied high-throughput TCR beta sequencing to assess whether each TCR beta V gene segment acted as functional or pseudogenic. Donor age, sex, ethnicity and CMV serostatus were collected together with the repertoire data. A later analysis re-examined previously published TCR beta repertoires from 600 to 700 donors and added high-resolution HLA genotyping to investigate patterns of TCR occurrence. Roughly 300 gigabases of sequencing data and approximately 93 million unique TCR sequences were included in an early release covering several hundred HLA-typed donors. Both class I and class II loci were covered by HLA typing, at four-digit resolution. High-throughput TCR immunosequencing, statistical association of individual TCRs with disease status, and machine learning were combined to predict cytomegalovirus infection status. The study aimed to test whether cataloging public T cell receptors could reveal signatures of past pathogen exposure. The number of donors typed differed by locus, with 629-630 for A, B, C, DRB1 and DQB1, roughly 520 for DQA1, 606 for DPA1, and roughly 450 for DPB1. The later analysis used no new phenotypic data to find candidate immune exposures, relying instead on TCR beta sequences and their occurrence across donors. The genetic ancestry cluster associated with self-reported Caucasian donors included 81% of the roughly 360 genotyped donors. In a later genetic analysis, genome-wide SNP genotypes for about 65% of the roughly 700 donors were used, and that subset was treated as a discovery cohort. Besides the first cohort of roughly 640 subjects, a separate validation cohort made up of 120 different subjects was used. Using immunosequencing, the study profiled T cell repertoires from fewer than 700 subjects and related those repertoires to cytomegalovirus serostatus. All discovery cohort repertoires had been generated on a single sequencing platform. Roughly 5 DR-DQ haplotypes were handled as single units for association and clustering, since linkage in the cohort was strong.

What the work shows at the level of the full study, not this receptor alone: According to the authors, the approach could potentially be generalized to other disease states and immunological phenotypes. Compared with equally common non-associated chains, HLA-associated TCR beta chains in a later analysis were more clonally expanded and had lower generation probabilities. The sequencing pipeline was judged likely to have produced a cluster of highly shared sequence variants as a technical artifact. Linkage disequilibrium might explain the correlated functional status among segregating V segments, but an unknown experimental factor could not be excluded. In this cohort, only TCR beta chains were sequenced, and detectable features were limited by the absence of alpha or paired-chain data. While some public TCRs were present in many individuals, most TCR sequences turned up only very rarely across donors. Because some donors lacked HLA typing at each locus, the association tests relied only on the typed subset. Strong co-occurrence of HLA alleles, especially DR and DQ, made assigning TCR associations to individual alleles difficult. At a false discovery rate of 0.05, a later analysis linked roughly 17,000 TCR beta sequences to specific HLA alleles. A total of about 180 TCR beta chains were listed by the study as associated with cytomegalovirus. A later analysis found that TCR association rates varied across HLA loci, with DRB1 alleles showing the most associated TCRs and HLA-C alleles the fewest. In both the original and validation cohorts, the classifier was reported to diagnose cytomegalovirus status with high specificity and sensitivity. A later genetic analysis associated a missense DCLRE1C variant with V-gene and J-gene trimming of TCR beta chains, and an independent cohort replicated the association. Several of the top co-occurrence clusters appeared to be linked to parvovirus B19, influenza, CMV and Epstein-Barr virus, according to a later analysis. Some 15 rarely observed V segments, including chromosome 9 orphons, were excluded from the earlier analysis of just under 600 of the donors because counts were too low. Roughly uniform sequencing depth across donors was assumed in presence/absence analyses, although this assumption may not hold. Three of the identified cytomegalovirus-associated TCR beta chains were confirmed in vitro to be specific for cytomegalovirus antigens. According to a later analysis, most CMV-associated TCR beta chains appeared to be HLA-restricted, and the HLA associations seemed to be driven largely by CMV exposure. According to a later genetic analysis, donors in an Asian-associated ancestry cluster had fewer N-insertions in productive TCRs than the approximately 630-donor mean. A further reported finding was that TCR beta sequences accurately predicted the HLA-A and HLA-B alleles for most subjects in the first cohort. For the cohort, immune exposure information was limited to CMV serostatus. Broadly in line with IMGT annotations, most TCR beta V segments showed up in productive rearrangements about 87% or about 30% of the time in an earlier analysis of several hundred of the donors.

To note about this clone: This clone's antigen is unknown. No base quality information exists; no much larger clone differs at one position.

The cohort consisted of 600 or so healthy bone marrow donors. At the time of sampling, all cohort members were nominally healthy, though unrecorded immune exposures were likely present. The donor was CMV seronegative and belonged to the group of around 400 seronegative cohort members. Each donor provided a peripheral blood sample, and peripheral blood mononuclear cells were used for TCR beta sequencing. Genomic DNA extraction from the blood cell samples was performed with the Qiagen DNeasy Blood Extraction Kit. The method behind the library was the immunoSEQ multiplex PCR assay. The multiplex PCR relied on a mix of 60 forward primers for TCR Vbeta segments and 13 reverse primers for TCR Jbeta segments. Amplification of the CDR3 region of rearranged TCR beta genes was performed with a multiplex PCR assay on genomic DNA. On the Illumina HiSeq System, the amplified TCR beta libraries were sequenced as 87-base-pair reads. The paper's processing steps were these. A later analysis tallied 70 million to 100 million unique TCR beta chains across the 660 or so repertoires, and about 12 million of those chains were shared by two or more donors. A nearest-neighbor algorithm error-corrected the raw reads and collapsed the reads into unique sequences, merging closely related sequences to remove PCR and sequencing errors. Alignment of CDR3 sequences to IMGT reference sequences was used to assign V, D and J gene segments. Each retained sequence needed at least a six-nucleotide match to both a V gene segment and a J gene segment. A rearrangement was called productive if the CDR3 had no stop codons and remained in frame with V and J, and every other rearrangement was called non-productive. CDR3 was defined according to IMGT convention as the region running from the second conserved V-encoded cysteine to the conserved J-encoded phenylalanine. The earlier analysis of about 610 of the donors excluded any sequence lacking an unambiguous match to a single V gene segment. In an earlier analysis of 587 of the donors, V segments were called functional above 56.7% productive rearrangements and were called segregating when the between-donor standard deviation exceeded 5%. A statistical classification framework was built for diagnosing cytomegalovirus status from the catalog of TCR beta chain sequences. In a later analysis, V and J genes were assigned by comparing TCR nucleotide sequences against IMGT/GENE-DB human TR gene sequences. A later analysis assigned CDR3 sequences and most-parsimonious VDJ recombination scenarios with the TCRdist pipeline. In a later analysis, each TCR beta chain was defined by its CDR3 amino acid sequence together with its V-gene family, and reads lacking a unique V-gene family were excluded. To address suspected cross-contamination and a sequencing artifact, a later analysis removed some 620 highly shared, low-generation-probability nucleotide sequences. For each public chain, a later analysis derived a clonal expansion index from normalized ranks of inferred template counts within each repertoire. In a later analysis, generation probabilities were computed using a VDJ recombination model fitted to out-of-frame rearrangements, and the results were checked against IGoR. A later analysis scored TCR-TCR, TCR-HLA and TCR-CMV co-occurrence with hypergeometric tests, applying a repertoire-size bias correction to TCR pairs. In a later analysis, false discovery rates were estimated by permuting HLA or CMV assignments 20 times. In a later analysis, co-occurring TCRs were grouped using DBSCAN, with TCRdist sequence similarity added in when clustering inside HLA-allele-positive subsets. Repertoires with fewer than 30,000 or more than 120,000 public chains were left out of co-occurrence clustering, as were a handful of repertoires with anomalous nucleotide sharing. Here the immuneACCESS table is served through TCRdb, limited to in-frame sequences with V and J called. Missing clones are a known gap in these copies; in checked studies unresolved V genes cover under half, and the rest lacks a known reason. V, J and clone size were drawn from that table, and D and trimming were deduced from the DNA. The sample contains approximately 280,000 clones, 70% to 90% of them found a single time. The ten most abundant clones make up roughly 2.1% of the sample.

The sequenced sample consisted of PBMCs. The sequence derives from a woman aged 18-29 years in good health and CMV-seronegative.

The DNA is TGCAGCGTTGAGCGGGGGCCGAGAGGCTACACCTTC. This is translated as CSVERGPRGYTF. The V gene is TRBV29-1 and the J gene is TRBJ1-2, and TRBD1 may be the D gene, going by 6 matching bases. V is shortened by 3 bases, J by 8 bases, and the region joining them spans 13 bases. From the cysteine through the phenylalanine, the CDR3 covers 12 amino acids. Only CDR3 DNA remains: 36 bases, in frame from the first base. The germline V gene sets CDR1 to SQVTM and CDR2 to ANQGSEA.